This T cell receptor beta chain derives from a study of blood T cell repertoires in COVID-19. Across the study: Whether acute or convalescent, the COVID-19 samples came from the United States, Italy and Spain. Nucleic acid was either cDNA or gDNA, and it came from T cells, B-cell-depleted T cells, or PBMCs.

Germline values: CDR1 KGHDR, CDR2 SFDVKD. V lost 3 bases to trimming and J lost 8 bases; unmatched junction nucleotides: 7. CDR3 size: 16 residues. Methods used by the authors: Quantification of nucleated cells was approximated via reference gene primer amplification. Here immunoSEQ multiplex PCR was the method, and the copy in TCRdb shows in-frame clones only, minus some. The DNA gave D and trimming, while V, J and clone size come from that table. Altogether about 140,000 clones are present, 82% being singletons, with the ten largest covering less than 5%. This clone was seen a few times. The chain uses TRBV24-1 and TRBJ2-1; 12 positions agree with TRBD1. The receptor's source is a woman older than 75 with acute or convalescent COVID-19. The specimen was peripheral blood. In DNA form, the CDR3 reads TGTGCCACCAGTGATCCGGGACAGGGGGCGAGTTATGAGCAGTTCTTC. Protein sequence: CATSDPGQGASYEQFF.